Presented here are 8 T cell receptor beta chains from one specimen sequenced in a study of cytomegalovirus exposure and HLA in healthy donors. PCR was performed using 60 Vbeta and 13 Jbeta primers. The repertoire was sequenced with immunoSEQ multiplex PCR; TCRdb's copy has only in-frame clones and lacks some. In the table there are about 170,000 clones, 75% to 85% of which are singletons. Specimen: PBMCs. The source of these receptors is a woman in her fifties or sixties in good health and CMV-seronegative.

V usage is TRBV5-1 and J usage is TRBJ2-3; TRBD2 aligns across 11 bases. Per the germline V gene, CDR1 is SGHRS and CDR2 is YFSETQ. The CDR3 has 17 amino acids. J gave up 2 bases and V 0 bases, and 5 bases lay outside the gene matches. CDR3 bases: TGCGCCAGCAGCTTGGATTCTAGCGGGGGGCCCACAGATACGCAGTATTTT. It specifies CASSLDSSGGPTDTQYF.

V is TRBV10-3 and J is TRBJ2-2; 10 bases line up with TRBD2. After removal of 8 bases from V and 0 bases from J, the junction contained 6 bases not matched to a gene. Germline V gene lookup returns CDR1 ENHRY and CDR2 SYGVKD. This CDR3 is built from 16 residues. CDR3 nucleotides: TGTGCCATCGGACCGGGACTAGCGTCGAACACCGGGGAGCTGTTTTTT. It encodes CAIGPGLASNTGELFF.

This clone has a single count. The chain has TRBV18 and TRBJ2-7; D not resolved. Deletions cut 3 bases from V and 0 bases from J, with 9 bases between. CDR3 size: 14 residues. CDR1 is KGHSH, CDR2 LQKENI, per germline. The CDR3 DNA is TGTGCCAGCTCACCCACGTCACTCTCCTACGAGCAGTACTTC. Its translation: CASSPTSLSYEQYF.

V is TRBV28 and J is TRBJ2-3; 7 bases map to TRBD2. Looked up from germline, CDR1 is MDHEN and CDR2 is SYDVKM. CDR3 length: 15 amino acids. The junction had 10 bases not matched to a gene; V was cut back by 6 bases and J by 4 bases. The chain's CDR3 is CASSLSGEGADTQYF. The DNA of the CDR3 is TGTGCCAGCAGCCTAAGCGGGGAGGGTGCAGATACGCAGTATTTT.

The chain combines TRBV29-1 with TRBJ2-4, with no clear D. Trimming stripped 1 base from V and 6 bases from J, with 7 bases between. CDR1 is SQVTM and CDR2 is ANQGSEA in the germline V gene. CDR3 length: 12 amino acids. The CDR3: CSVEVPGNIQYF. CDR3 bases: TGCAGCGTTGAAGTGCCGGGAAACATTCAGTACTTC. Complete variable domain (other parts from reference TRBV29-1 and TRBJ2-4): SAVISQKPSRDICQRGTSLTIQCQVDSQVTMMFWYRQQPGQSLTLIATANQGSEATYESGFVIDKFPISRPNLTFSTLTVSNMSPEDSSIYLCSVEVPGNIQYFGAGTRLSVL.

This chain joins TRBV18 and TRBJ2-7, with TRBD2 identical over 7 bases. Germline loops: CDR1 KGHSH, CDR2 LQKENI. Trimming took 2 bases from V and 1 from J; bases not matched to a gene: 14. The CDR3 extends over 18 amino acids. The CDR3 loop reads CASSPTSREPGVSYEQYF. CDR3 coding DNA: TGTGCCAGCTCACCAACGTCGCGGGAGCCGGGGGTTTCCTACGAGCAGTACTTC.

V is TRBV6-1 and J is TRBJ1-6; the D is unclear. The CDR3 consists of 14 residues. The V gene lost 4 bases and the J gene lost 8 bases, with 12 bases spanning the gap. Germline V gene data show CDR1 as MNHNS and CDR2 as SASEGT. CDR3 nucleotides: TGTGCCAGCAGTGCGAGACACCGCGATTCACCCCTCCACTTT. Translated: CASSARHRDSPLHF.

The chain is built from TRBV28 and TRBJ2-1; 12 bases agree with TRBD2. Trimming took 5 bases from V and 10 from J; bases not matched to a gene: 12. Per the germline V gene, CDR1 is MDHEN and CDR2 is SYDVKM. This CDR3 has 16 amino acids. Here the CDR3 reads CASSVNPRTSGIEQFF. CDR3 nucleotide sequence: TGTGCCAGCAGTGTCAACCCCCGGACTAGCGGGATAGAGCAGTTCTTC.